The 14 T cell receptor beta chains below come from one sample, sequenced in a study of read filtering for tumor transcriptome and immune sequencing. From approximately 400 ng of RNA, a library with molecular barcoded alpha/delta and beta/gamma adaptors was made. TCRdb reprocessed the reads via MiXCR and lists one record per CDR3 protein. In the table there are about 39,000 distinct CDR3 sequences, approximately 15% of which are singletons. The specimen was a population of CD138-negative cells sorted from bone marrow. Receptors were obtained from a donor aged 40 or older with multiple myeloma.

With respect to this clonotype: At one boundary the junction diverges from the germline segment, which might be a read error. This chain connects TRBV7-9 to TRBJ1-4; TRBD1 is a possible D gene (5 bases). Germline CDR1 SEHNR, CDR2 FQNEAQ (reference sequence). This CDR3 spans 14 amino acids. The DNA for the CDR3 is TGTGCCAGCAGCTTAGCGGGGCAAAATGAAAAGCTGTTGTTT. Residues: CASSLAGQNEKLLF.

This clonotype has ten or more counts. V usage is TRBV10-3 and J usage is TRBJ1-5, with TRBD1 as a possible D gene (5 bases). The germline V gene encodes CDR1 ENHRY and CDR2 SYGVKD. The V gene lost 0 bases and the J gene lost 5 bases, with 8 bases spanning the gap. CDR3 length: 14 amino acids. CDR3 nucleotides: TGTGCCATCAGTGAGTCGCAGGGAGATCAGCCCCAGCATTTT. This codes for CAISESQGDQPQHF.

This clonotype was detected many times. The rearrangement uses TRBV4-1 and TRBJ2-1; the D gene is possibly TRBD1 (6 bases). This CDR3 contains 15 residues. The V gene's germline CDR1 is MGHRA and CDR2 YSYEKL. V lost 4 bases to trimming and J lost 6 bases, with 16 bases between them. The CDR3 DNA sequence: TGCGCCAGCAGCCGATCACAGGGTTTGGGCAATGAGCAGTTCTTC. Translation gives CASSRSQGLGNEQFF.

The rearrangement joins TRBV28 to TRBJ2-1; D assignment may be TRBD1 or TRBD2 (5 bases each). The germline gives CDR1 MDHEN, CDR2 SYDVKM. V lost 0 bases, J lost 2 bases, and 5 bases lay in between. The CDR3 spans 14 residues. CDR3 residues: CASSLWGPYNEQFF. In DNA, the CDR3 is TGTGCCAGCAGTTTATGGGGACCCTACAATGAGCAGTTCTTC. The entire variable domain, with the rest obtained from reference TRBV28 and TRBJ2-1, is as follows: DVKVTQSSRYLVKRTGEKVFLECVQDMDHENMFWYRQDPGLGLRLIYFSYDVKMKEKGDIPEGYSVSREKKERFSLILESASTNQTSMYLCASSLWGPYNEQFFGPGTRLTVL.

This clonotype was observed at least ten times. This chain connects TRBV6-1 to TRBJ2-6; D perhaps matches TRBD2 (5 bases). The CDR3 length is 19 residues. V lost 0 bases, J lost 1 base, and 16 bases lay in between. Germline CDR1 reads MNHNS; CDR2 reads SASEGT. The CDR3 bases are TGTGCCAGCAGTGAAGCGCGAGGGCGTACAGCTTCTGGGGCCAACGTCCTGACTTTC. Translating it yields CASSEARGRTASGANVLTF.

The table lists this clonotype with many counts. The chain employs TRBV5-1 and TRBJ2-3; no firm D call. CDR3 length: 11 residues. Germline values: CDR1 SGHRS, CDR2 YFSETQ. Trimming removed 7 bases from V and 3 bases from J, with 6 bases in between. The CDR3 loop reads CASGPTDTQYF. CDR3 DNA sequence: TGCGCCAGCGGCCCGACAGATACGCAGTATTTT.

With respect to this clonotype: This likely traces to a read error, being one base from a far larger clone. J is TRBJ2-1 and V is TRBV7-8; D is ambiguous. The length of the CDR3 is 13 residues. From germline, CDR1 is SGHVS and CDR2 FQNEAQ. The CDR3 DNA reads as TGTGCCAGCAGCTTCCCACCATACAATGAGCAGTCCTTC. Its protein is CASSFPPYNEQSF.

Many counts were recorded for this clonotype. The rearrangement links TRBV18 to TRBJ1-1, with TRBD1 matching 8 bases. V shed 4 bases and J 1 base; nucleotides not matched to a gene: 2. Germline CDR1 KGHSH, CDR2 LQKENI. This CDR3 has 14 residues. CDR3 nucleotides: TGTGCCAGCTCACAGGACAGGGCGAACACTGAAGCTTTCTTT. Its protein is CASSQDRANTEAFF.

This clonotype has just a few counts. The rearrangement links TRBV10-2 to TRBJ2-2, with 10 bases aligning to TRBD2. The CDR3 has 14 amino acids. The V segment lost 8 bases and the J segment 7 bases; nucleotides outside the gene matches: 7. Germline CDR1 and CDR2: WSHSY and SAAADI. In DNA form, the CDR3 reads TGCGCCAGCTCTTCTAGCGGGAGCGACGGGGAGCTGTTTTTT. This encodes CASSSSGSDGELFF.

This clonotype was detected ten times or more. The DNA of the CDR3 is TGTGCCAGCACTCCAGGGCGGTCTCGGGAAAAACTGTTTTTT. Translation gives CASTPGRSREKLFF. This chain joins TRBV19 and TRBJ1-4; possibly TRBD1 for D (5 bases). Germline assignment: CDR1 LNHDA and CDR2 SQIVND (reference sequence). The CDR3 sequence is 14 residues long. V was clipped by 9 bases and J by 8 bases, with 19 bases between them.

This clonotype was recorded at least ten times. The chain combines TRBV3-1 with TRBJ2-1; D may be TRBD2 (6 bases). This CDR3 region has 18 residues. V gave up 0 bases and J gave up 6 bases, with 21 bases separating them. Per germline, CDR1 LGHDT and CDR2 YNNKEL (reference sequence). CDR3 protein: CASSQEMGPGLAFNEQFF. The CDR3 DNA reads as TGTGCCAGCAGCCAAGAAATGGGGCCGGGCCTAGCGTTCAATGAGCAGTTCTTC.

Regarding this clonotype: A far more abundant clone sits one base away, making this likely a read error. The rearrangement uses TRBV12-3 or TRBV12-4 and TRBJ2-3; possibly TRBD1 or TRBD2 for D (6 bases each). The CDR3 sequence is 13 residues long. The CDR3 region is CASSPGRTDTHYF. As DNA, the CDR3 is TGTGCCAGCAGTCCAGGGAGGACAGATACGCATTATTTT.

This clonotype was counted many times. This chain uses TRBV7-2 with TRBJ2-7; 7 nucleotides agree with TRBD1. The CDR3 is 15 amino acids. J was trimmed by 3 bases and V by 0 bases; bases with no gene match: 5. Germline V gives CDR1 SGHTA, CDR2 FQGNSA. CDR3 sequence reads: CASSLALGQNYEQYF. The CDR3 DNA reads as TGTGCCAGCAGCTTAGCGCTGGGACAGAACTACGAGCAGTACTTC.

This clonotype was observed at least ten times. This may come from a read error, since a much larger clone is one base off. The chain has TRBV2 and TRBJ2-1; weak D call: TRBD2 (5 bases). The germline gives CDR1 SNHLY, CDR2 FYNNEI. This CDR3 contains 15 residues. The DNA for the CDR3 is TGTGCCAGCAGCGAGGGTCAGAGCTCCTACAATGAGCTGTTCTTC. This sequence encodes CASSEGQSSYNELFF.